This T cell receptor beta chain was recorded in a study of blood T cell repertoires in COVID-19 (TCRdb year 2020). About the investigation overall: Collaborator samples came from the United States, Italy and Spain and covered acute and convalescent phases of COVID-19. The material from the prospective study consisted of cDNA or gDNA derived from T cells, B-cell-depleted T cells, or PBMCs. Subjects who had been exposed to COVID-19, were actively infected with it, or had recovered from it provided the deeply sampled blood TCRbeta repertoires that made up the dataset. The repertoires were released in a freely available public database meant as a resource for research on the immune response to SARS-CoV-2. Samples were obtained from the ongoing ImmuneRACE study (first 160 participants) and from 1,000 to 1,500 subjects provided by 6 global collaborators. Nearly every sample came with metadata listing a de-identified subject ID, COVID-19 status, age in years and sex. HLA class I and class II types, where available, came from metadata supplied by the sample provider rather than from assay-based typing.

Whole blood was collected in K2EDTA tubes by collaborating institutions according to the institutions' own protocols. Collaborator samples were shipped for TCRbeta analysis as frozen whole blood, isolated PBMCs, or DNA extracted from either sample type. Notes on this clone: Its antigen is unknown. Base-call qualities are not available, and no considerably larger clone is one nucleotide away.

Broad study findings and their caveats: Clinical and demographic metadata were provided uncurated, with the amount varying by source and participant.

The CDR3 numbers 13 residues from cysteine through phenylalanine. This entry keeps only the CDR3 DNA: 39 bases, framed from base 1. V drops 6 bases and J drops 5 bases, leaving 11 bases in between. The immunoSEQ Assay, a bias-controlled multiplex PCR, was used to amplify TCRbeta CDR3 regions from genomic DNA. The paper's data handling went like this. Within the assay, amplification of reference gene primers was used to estimate how many nucleated cells each sample contained. To quantify the absolute abundance of each unique TCRbeta CDR3 rearrangement, sequence reads were collapsed and filtered. For each sample, productive Simpson clonality was calculated as the square root of Simpson's diversity index over productive rearrangements. The table was pulled from immuneACCESS by TCRdb, which kept in-frame rearrangements only. Such tables lose some clones; where checked, under half of the loss comes from unresolved V genes, and the rest has no known cause. V, J and clone size are those of that table, while D and trimming were read from the DNA. This sample holds 87,000 or so clones; approximately 89% were observed only once. The ten largest clones represent 11% of the sample.

The sequence was obtained from a man of 80 years or more with acute or convalescent COVID-19. This sequence uses TRBV12-3 or TRBV12-4 and TRBJ2-1; the D gene identity is not certain. Sequencing input: peripheral blood. The DNA is TGTGCCAGCAGCCTGGAGTGGGACAATGAGCAGTTCTTC. Its translation is CASSLEWDNEQFF.